This is a list of T cell receptor beta chains from one sample in a study of molecular identifiers for immune sequencing clone quantification. TCRdb reanalysed the PCR reads using MiXCR and keeps one entry per CDR3 protein. This sample has 550,000 to 750,000 distinct CDR3 sequences; 15% to 20% occur once, and the top ten carry roughly 0.83%. The sequenced sample consisted of naive CD8+ T cells from blood, with Jurkat cell RNA spiked in. These receptors originate from a human donor in good health. Some libraries in this study had Jurkat cell RNA spiked in. The CDR3 runs from the conserved cysteine through the conserved F or W. The D gene is left open where the match is weak. Not all rows give a size; the values are once, few, many and, for expanded clones, a class.

d_gene	len	abundance	v_gene	j_gene	CDR3aa	CDR3nt
.	13	.	TRBV7-9	TRBJ1-5	CASSLGFSQPQHF	TGTGCCAGCAGCTTAGGATTCAGTCAGCCCCAGCATTTT
.	15	many	TRBV7-9	TRBJ2-2	CATKTATEKARGLFF	TGTGCCACCAAGACCGCAACAGAAAAGGCCCGGGGTCTGTTTTTT
.	15	few	TRBV2	TRBJ2-7	CASSGRDRSPYEQYF	TGTGCCAGCAGTGGCAGAGACAGGAGCCCCTACGAGCAGTACTTC
TRBD1	16	.	TRBV6-5	TRBJ2-7	CASSYSRDRPVYEQYF	TGTGCCAGCAGTTACTCCCGGGACAGGCCAGTATACGAGCAGTACTTC
.	15	.	TRBV4-1	TRBJ2-7	CASSQLRNSSYEQYF	TGCGCCAGCAGCCAACTCCGGAACTCCTCCTACGAGCAGTACTTC
.	11	many	TRBV20-1	TRBJ1-1	CSASFNTEAFF	TGCAGTGCTAGCTTTAACACTGAAGCTTTCTTT
.	12	many	TRBV5-6	TRBJ1-1	CASSLGLAEAFF	TGTGCCAGCAGCTTGGGGCTCGCTGAAGCTTTCTTT
.	14	.	TRBV6-5	TRBJ1-1	CASSYSGDSTEAFF	TGTGCCAGCAGTTACTCGGGGGATTCCACTGAAGCTTTCTTT
.	13	many	TRBV6-6	TRBJ1-5	CASSYSIGQPQHF	TGTGCCAGCAGTTACTCGATTGGGCAGCCCCAGCATTTT
.	13	many	TRBV6-5	TRBJ2-7	CASSAGLDYEQYF	TGTGCCAGCAGTGCGGGGCTAGACTACGAGCAGTACTTC
TRBD1	16	.	TRBV4-1	TRBJ1-2	CASSQDGTGANYGYTF	TGCGCCAGCAGCCAAGACGGTACAGGGGCAAACTATGGCTACACCTTC
TRBD2	14	.	TRBV27	TRBJ2-1	CASSTSDSYNEQFF	TGTGCCAGCAGTACTAGCGACTCCTACAATGAGCAGTTCTTC
.	14	.	TRBV10-3	TRBJ1-6	CAISDPGRNSPLHF	TGTGCCATCAGTGATCCAGGAAGAAATTCACCCCTCCACTTT